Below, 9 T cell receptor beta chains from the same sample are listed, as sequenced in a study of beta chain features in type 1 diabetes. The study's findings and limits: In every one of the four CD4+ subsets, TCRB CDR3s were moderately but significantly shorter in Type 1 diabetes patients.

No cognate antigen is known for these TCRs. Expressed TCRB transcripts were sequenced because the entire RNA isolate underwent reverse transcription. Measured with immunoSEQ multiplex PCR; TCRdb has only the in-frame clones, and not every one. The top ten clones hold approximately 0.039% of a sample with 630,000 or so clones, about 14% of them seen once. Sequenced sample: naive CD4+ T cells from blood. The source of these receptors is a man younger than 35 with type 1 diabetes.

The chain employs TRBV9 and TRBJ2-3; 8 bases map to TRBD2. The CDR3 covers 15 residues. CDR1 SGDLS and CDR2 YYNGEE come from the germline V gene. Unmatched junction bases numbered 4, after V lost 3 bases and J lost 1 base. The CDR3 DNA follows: TGTGCCAGCAGCGAAGAGACTAGCGGCACAGATACGCAGTATTTT. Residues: CASSEETSGTDTQYF.

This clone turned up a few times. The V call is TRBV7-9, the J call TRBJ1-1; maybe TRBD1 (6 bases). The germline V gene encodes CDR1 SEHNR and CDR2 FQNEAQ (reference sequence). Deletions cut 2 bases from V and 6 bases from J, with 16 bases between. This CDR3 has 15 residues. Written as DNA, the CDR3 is TGTGCCAGCAGCTTACCCAGATACAGGGACGCTGAAGCTTTCTTT. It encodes CASSLPRYRDAEAFF.

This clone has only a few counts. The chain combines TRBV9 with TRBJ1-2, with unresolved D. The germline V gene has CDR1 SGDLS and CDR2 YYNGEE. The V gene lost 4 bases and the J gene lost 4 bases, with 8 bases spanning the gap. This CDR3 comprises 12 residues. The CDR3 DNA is TGTGCCAGCAGCACCCGGACCTATGGCTACACCTTC. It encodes CASSTRTYGYTF.

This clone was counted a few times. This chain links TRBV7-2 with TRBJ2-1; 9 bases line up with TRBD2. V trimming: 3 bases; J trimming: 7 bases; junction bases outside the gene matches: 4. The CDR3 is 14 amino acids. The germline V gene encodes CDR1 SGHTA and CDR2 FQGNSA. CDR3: CASSLIAGANEQFF. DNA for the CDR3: TGTGCCAGCAGCTTGATAGCGGGAGCTAATGAGCAGTTCTTC.

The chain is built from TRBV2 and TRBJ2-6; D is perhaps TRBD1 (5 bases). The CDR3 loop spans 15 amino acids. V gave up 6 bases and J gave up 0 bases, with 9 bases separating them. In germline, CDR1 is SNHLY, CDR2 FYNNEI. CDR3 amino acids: CASSRQNSGANVLTF. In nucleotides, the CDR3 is TGTGCCAGCAGCCGACAGAACTCTGGGGCCAACGTCCTGACTTTC.

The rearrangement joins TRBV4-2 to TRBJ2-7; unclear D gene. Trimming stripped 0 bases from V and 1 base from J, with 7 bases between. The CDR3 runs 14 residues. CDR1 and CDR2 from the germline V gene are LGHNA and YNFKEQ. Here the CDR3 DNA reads TGTGCCAGCAGCCAAGACAGCCATTCCTACGAGCAGTACTTC. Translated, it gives CASSQDSHSYEQYF.

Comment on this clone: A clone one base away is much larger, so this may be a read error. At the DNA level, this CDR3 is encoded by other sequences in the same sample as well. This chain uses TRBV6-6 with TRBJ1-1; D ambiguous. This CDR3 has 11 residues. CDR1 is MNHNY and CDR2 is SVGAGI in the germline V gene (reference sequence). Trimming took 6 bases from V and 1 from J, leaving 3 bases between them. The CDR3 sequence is CASSPNTEAFF. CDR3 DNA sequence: TGTGCCAGCAGCCCGAACACTGAAGCTTTCTTT.

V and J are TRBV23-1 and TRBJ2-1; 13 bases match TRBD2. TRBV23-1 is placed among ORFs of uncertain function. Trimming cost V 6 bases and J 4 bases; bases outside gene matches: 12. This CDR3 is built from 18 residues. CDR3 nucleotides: TGCGCCAGCAGACTAAAAAGACTAGCGGGGGGCCAGTACAATGAGCAGTTCTTC. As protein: CASRLKRLAGGQYNEQFF.

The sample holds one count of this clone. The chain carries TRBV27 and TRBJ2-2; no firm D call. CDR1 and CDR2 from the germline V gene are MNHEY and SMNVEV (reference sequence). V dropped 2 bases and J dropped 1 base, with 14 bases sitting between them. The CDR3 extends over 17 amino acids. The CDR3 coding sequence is TGTGCCAGCAGTTTAGGTATTATAGGCGGGAACACCGGGGAGCTGTTTTTT. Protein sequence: CASSLGIIGGNTGELFF.